The 27 T cell receptor beta chains below were found in one sample sequenced in a study of shared clonotypes between healthy human individuals. As defined, naive CD8 cells were CD45RO-negative and positively selected for CCR7, with terminally differentiated effector memory CD45RA+ cells excluded. Measured with immunoSEQ multiplex PCR; TCRdb has only the in-frame clones, and not every one. The data contain roughly 2.1 million clones, around 93% of them singletons. The source material was naive CD8+ T cells from PBMCs. The receptor set was obtained from a man younger than 35 in good health. Some clones in this sample may be carry-over from other donors' samples.

This clone was observed once. The chain uses TRBV9 and TRBJ2-1; 11 nucleotides agree with TRBD2. CDR1 and CDR2 (germline): SGDLS, YYNGEE. This CDR3 is 17 amino acids long. Trimming took 4 bases from V and 2 from J; bases not matched to a gene: 8. DNA for the CDR3: TGTGCCAGCAGCCCCCAATCTAGCGGGAGGACCTACAATGAGCAGTTCTTC. Amino acids: CASSPQSSGRTYNEQFF.

This clone was counted once. This sequence joins TRBV28 and TRBJ2-7; TRBD1 aligns across 9 bases. The V gene's germline CDR1 is MDHEN and CDR2 SYDVKM. With 5 bases clipped from V and 0 bases from J, the junction kept 2 bases outside the gene matches. CDR3 length equals 14 residues. The CDR3 DNA sequence: TGTGCCAGCAGTGGGACAGGGCGCTCCTACGAGCAGTACTTC. Its protein product is CASSGTGRSYEQYF.

This clone was seen just once. The V gene is TRBV27, the J gene TRBJ2-7; TRBD1 aligns across 9 bases. V was clipped by 2 bases and J by 3 bases; unmatched bases: 8. Germline values: CDR1 MNHEY, CDR2 SMNVEV (reference sequence). This CDR3 comprises 16 residues. The CDR3 DNA is TGTGCCAGCAGTTTAGTAGGGACAGGGAACGACTACGAGCAGTACTTC. Encoded protein: CASSLVGTGNDYEQYF.

The V and J genes are TRBV11-3 and TRBJ2-3; 10 bases agree with TRBD1. V trimming: 2 bases; J trimming: 5 bases; junction bases outside the gene matches: 4. CDR3 length equals 15 residues. Per the germline V gene, CDR1 is SGHNT and CDR2 is YENEEA. CDR3 loop: CASSLRDRGLDTQYF. For the CDR3, the DNA is TGTGCCAGCAGCTTACGGGACAGGGGTTTAGATACGCAGTATTTT.

The chain couples TRBV7-2 to TRBJ2-7; 9 bases are a match to TRBD1. V shed 3 bases, J shed 3 bases, and the junction held 6 bases outside the gene matches. Germline CDR1 reads SGHTA; CDR2 reads FQGNSA. The CDR3 sequence is 15 residues long. The CDR3 loop is CASSLYRDRDYEQYF. DNA of the CDR3: TGTGCCAGCAGCTTGTACCGGGACAGGGACTACGAGCAGTACTTC.

V gene TRBV13 combines with J gene TRBJ2-1, with TRBD2 matching over 11 bases. V lost 5 bases and J lost 0; bases outside the gene matches: 9. CDR1 is PRHDT and CDR2 is FYEKMQ in the germline V gene (reference sequence). The CDR3 has 18 amino acids. CDR3 loop: CASSPAGTSGYSYNEQFF. In DNA form, the CDR3 reads TGTGCCAGCAGCCCGGCCGGGACTAGCGGATACTCCTACAATGAGCAGTTCTTC.

The V call is TRBV5-1, the J call TRBJ2-3, with a possible D match to TRBD1 (7 bases). V was clipped by 0 bases and J by 3 bases, with 20 bases between them. This CDR3 contains 18 residues. From germline, CDR1 is SGHRS and CDR2 YFSETQ. DNA for the CDR3: TGCGCCAGCAGCTTGGCCAAGGGGGCGGGATTAAGGACAGATACGCAGTATTTT. This encodes CASSLAKGAGLRTDTQYF.

This chain links TRBV6-5 with TRBJ2-1; D possibly corresponds to TRBD1 (6 bases). CDR1 is MNHEY, CDR2 SVGAGI, per germline. Trimming took off 5 bases at V and 3 bases at J, with 11 bases between the two ends. The CDR3 is made up of 14 amino acids. As DNA, the CDR3 is TGTGCCAGCAGTCGGACAGTTTACTACAATGAGCAGTTCTTC. Its translation: CASSRTVYYNEQFF.

The CDR3 DNA sequence: TGTGCCAGCAGCTTAGGTTGGCTAGCGGGAGCCCCAGATACGCAGTATTTT. Its translation: CASSLGWLAGAPDTQYF. The rearrangement joins TRBV11-2 to TRBJ2-3, with TRBD2 identical over 10 bases. Germline lookup yields CDR1 SGHAT and CDR2 FQNNGV. The CDR3 is made up of 17 amino acids. V gave up 1 base and J gave up 4 bases; unmatched junction bases: 8.

The CDR3 DNA sequence: TGCAGCGTCGAACCCAGGGGCGGCTCCTACGAGCAGTACTTC. It codes for CSVEPRGGSYEQYF. The chain couples TRBV29-1 to TRBJ2-7, with TRBD1 as a possible D gene (6 bases). Between the trimmed V and J ends, which lost 6 bases and 0 bases, there was a span of 15 bases. The CDR3 spans 14 residues. Per the germline V gene, CDR1 is SQVTM and CDR2 is ANQGSEA.

This clone was seen a handful of times. The CDR3, as DNA: TGTGCCAGCAGCTCCCAGATCCACTCCGCCGGGGAGCTGTTTTTT. Encoded protein: CASSSQIHSAGELFF. The gene calls are TRBV7-9 and TRBJ2-2; D remains unclear. With 4 bases removed from V and 6 bases from J, the gap between germline ends came to 15 bases. Per the germline V gene, CDR1 is SEHNR and CDR2 is FQNEAQ (reference sequence). The CDR3 contains 15 residues.

The CDR3 reads CASSPGGRSEAFF. For the CDR3, the DNA is TGTGCCAGCAGCCCCGGGGGACGATCGGAAGCTTTCTTT. V gene TRBV9 combines with J gene TRBJ1-1, with D possibly matching TRBD1 (5 bases). With 4 bases removed from V and 8 bases from J, the gap between germline ends came to 15 bases. Germline assignment: CDR1 SGDLS and CDR2 YYNGEE. The CDR3 loop spans 13 amino acids.

The chain links TRBV7-9 to TRBJ1-4; D gene unclear. Trimming removed 1 base at V and 7 bases at J, with 7 bases between. This CDR3 is built from 13 residues. Germline V CDR1 and CDR2: SEHNR, FQNEAQ (reference sequence). CDR3 nucleotide sequence: TGTGCCAGCAGCTTAGATAGAACTGAAAAACTGTTTTTT. Its translation is CASSLDRTEKLFF.

Of note for this clone: The same CDR3 also results from other DNA sequences found in this sample. This chain uses TRBV27 with TRBJ2-1; 9 bases fit TRBD1. CDR3 length: 14 residues. Germline values: CDR1 MNHEY, CDR2 SMNVEV (reference sequence). V trimming: 6 bases; J trimming: 4 bases; junction bases outside the gene matches: 4. The DNA for the CDR3 is TGTGCCAGCAGCCTGGACAGGGGTTACAATGAGCAGTTCTTC. Amino acids: CASSLDRGYNEQFF.

V usage is TRBV6-5 and J usage is TRBJ2-1; no clear D gene. Per germline, CDR1 MNHEY and CDR2 SVGAGI. V gave up 0 bases and J gave up 7 bases, with 10 bases separating them. This CDR3 comprises 14 residues. The CDR3 is CASSYSSSRNEQFF. In nucleotides, the CDR3 is TGTGCCAGCAGTTACTCGAGTTCGAGGAATGAGCAGTTCTTC.

The rearrangement joins TRBV7-6 to TRBJ2-5; D is unclear. The CDR3 totals 17 residues. Trimming stripped 5 bases from V and 7 bases from J, with 26 bases between. Germline V gene lookup returns CDR1 SGHVS and CDR2 FNYEAQ. In DNA, the CDR3 is TGTGCCAGCAGCCGCAGGAGCGAGGACCATCCATGTGGGACCCAGTACTTC. This translates into CASSRRSEDHPCGTQYF.

Only one count was recorded for this clone. This chain uses TRBV28 with TRBJ1-2, with 8 nucleotides matching TRBD1. Germline V gene sequence: CDR1 MDHEN, CDR2 SYDVKM. With V trimmed by 8 bases and J by 7 bases, 15 bases remained unmatched. CDR3 length: 15 amino acids. CDR3 sequence: CASLPQGGAQFGYTF. CDR3 coding DNA: TGTGCCAGCTTGCCACAGGGGGGGGCCCAATTTGGCTACACCTTC.

V usage is TRBV6-5 and J usage is TRBJ1-2; D ambiguous. The CDR3 loop spans 14 amino acids. Germline loops: CDR1 MNHEY, CDR2 SVGAGI. Between the trimmed V and J ends, which lost 2 bases and 5 bases, there was a span of 12 bases. In DNA form, the CDR3 reads TGTGCCAGCAGTTACGGGGTAGGGCGGTATGGCTACACCTTC. Protein product: CASSYGVGRYGYTF.

The chain uses TRBV27 and TRBJ2-7, with D unclear. The CDR3 runs to 13 residues. Looked up from germline, CDR1 is MNHEY and CDR2 is SMNVEV (reference sequence). V was shortened by 5 bases and J by 2 bases, with 10 bases between the two germline ends. Here the CDR3 reads CASSRAATYEQYF. CDR3 coding DNA: TGTGCCAGCAGTCGGGCGGCAACCTACGAGCAGTACTTC.

The J gene is TRBJ2-1, the V gene TRBV9; tentative D call: TRBD1 (6 bases). CDR1 and CDR2 from the germline V gene are SGDLS and YYNGEE. The CDR3 is 15 amino acids. Between the trimmed V and J ends, which lost 3 bases and 4 bases, there was a span of 14 bases. The CDR3 reads CASSAPDRGYNEQFF. In nucleotides, the CDR3 is TGTGCCAGCAGCGCCCCGGACAGAGGATACAATGAGCAGTTCTTC.

The rearrangement uses TRBV27 and TRBJ2-3, with TRBD2 matching over 8 bases. Germline V gene sequence: CDR1 MNHEY, CDR2 SMNVEV (reference sequence). V lost 6 bases to trimming and J lost 2 bases; unmatched junction nucleotides: 7. The CDR3 is 15 residues long. The CDR3 nucleotides read TGTGCCAGCAGATTAGCGGGGCACTACACAGATACGCAGTATTTT. It specifies CASRLAGHYTDTQYF.

This clone has a single count. The chain uses TRBV10-3 and TRBJ1-2; TRBD1 agrees at 8 bases. Germline V gives CDR1 ENHRY, CDR2 SYGVKD. The CDR3 contains 17 residues. The junction had 12 bases not matched to a gene; V was cut back by 2 bases and J by 4 bases. The DNA for the CDR3 is TGTGCCATCAGTGAGGCCAACGCAGGGGGCGGCGGCTATGGCTACACCTTC. It yields the protein CAISEANAGGGGYGYTF.

This clone came up a few times. The V and J genes are TRBV28 and TRBJ1-5; TRBD1 matches 7 bases. CDR3 length: 15 amino acids. The trim removed 6 bases at V and 6 bases at J, leaving 11 bases unmatched. Germline CDR1 MDHEN, CDR2 SYDVKM. DNA for the CDR3: TGTGCCAGCAGCAGCGACAGGGAAGGGCGTCAGCCCCAGCATTTT. Its translation is CASSSDREGRQPQHF.

This chain links TRBV14 with TRBJ2-2; no definite D call. Between the trimmed V and J ends, which lost 5 bases and 6 bases, there was a span of 16 bases. The CDR3 extends over 15 amino acids. The germline gives CDR1 SGHDN, CDR2 FVKESK. This chain's CDR3 is CASSTRPPAPGELFF. As DNA, the CDR3 is TGTGCCAGCAGCACGCGGCCCCCGGCTCCCGGGGAGCTGTTTTTT.

The chain couples TRBV7-9 to TRBJ1-2; D not certain. Deletions cut 1 base from V and 1 base from J, with 16 bases between. The CDR3 contains 17 residues. In germline, CDR1 is SEHNR, CDR2 FQNEAQ (reference sequence). The CDR3 sequence: CASSLGKQYVGNYGYTF. CDR3 coding DNA: TGTGCCAGCAGCTTAGGAAAGCAATACGTGGGTAACTATGGCTACACCTTC.

The chain recombines TRBV27 with TRBJ2-7, with 12 bases that match TRBD2. CDR3 length: 16 amino acids. Trimming at V came to 5 bases and at J to 7 bases, leaving 12 bases not matched to a gene. Germline loops: CDR1 MNHEY, CDR2 SMNVEV (reference sequence). The CDR3, as DNA: TGTGCCAGCAGTACCTCTAGCGGGAGGGCCGTTGAAGAGCAGTACTTC. As protein: CASSTSSGRAVEEQYF.

The chain recombines TRBV5-1 with TRBJ2-1; TRBD1 aligns across 11 bases. Per the germline V gene, CDR1 is SGHRS and CDR2 is YFSETQ. There are 16 residues in the CDR3. V dropped 4 bases and J dropped 6; count of bases not matched to a gene: 9. For the CDR3, the DNA is TGCGCCAGCAGCGAGCGGACAGGGGGCGGACTCAATGAGCAGTTCTTC. It yields the protein CASSERTGGGLNEQFF.